This TCR beta chain was sequenced for a study of graft-versus-host responses after intestinal transplantation. Study summary: Anti-thymocyte globulin induction, then tacrolimus and steroids for about 3 years, went to all recipients.

General observations from the study: Those patients showing graft-donor T cell macrochimerism displayed high graft-versus-host to host-versus-graft clonal ratios in allografts. Maximum circulating GvH clone levels tracked with early post-transplant HvG decreases.

Clones were read by immunoSEQ multiplex PCR, and TCRdb kept only the in-frame ones, dropping some. The repertoire consists of 90,000 to 100,000 clones, with roughly 90% occurring once and the leading ten covering around 0.53%. In the case of this clone: Its antigen is not identified.

The CDR3 consists of 15 residues. Germline CDR1 reads SQVTM; CDR2 reads ANQGSEA. V lost 2 bases to trimming and J lost 2 bases; unmatched junction nucleotides: 5. The starting material was unstimulated CD8+ T cells sorted from spleen or lymph node cells, obtained before intestinal transplant. J is TRBJ2-1 and V is TRBV29-1, with 8 bases aligning to TRBD2. This receptor was identified in a human donor who received an intestinal transplant. Here the CDR3 DNA reads TGCAGCGTTGAAAAGGAGACTAGCGCCTACAATGAGCAGTTCTTC. Encoded protein: CSVEKETSAYNEQFF.